This T cell receptor beta chain was captured by sequencing in a study of OX40 agonist ivuxolimab in advanced cancers. Points from the study as a whole: Both CD4+ and CD8+ T cell populations in blood had undergone clonal expansion by week 6 at 0.1 to 3.0 mg/kg.

On this clone itself: The antigen is not known.

Germline loops: CDR1 LNHDA, CDR2 SQIVND (reference sequence). V shed 8 bases and J shed 2 bases, with 15 bases lying between them. The CDR3 has 14 residues. TCRdb's copy holds only in-frame clones and misses some; the assay was immunoSEQ multiplex PCR. Of 45,000 to 55,000 clones detected, 83% appear once; the ten largest clones hold roughly 1.2%. Here the sequenced sample was CD4+ or CD8+ T cells sorted from blood, taken in a trial of the OX40 agonist ivuxolimab. This TCR was sampled from an adult with an advanced solid tumor such as melanoma, head and neck, liver or kidney cancer. The rearrangement links TRBV19 to TRBJ1-2; weak D call: TRBD1 (5 bases). The CDR3 here is CASPRGEGNYGYTF. CDR3 DNA: TGTGCCAGTCCACGAGGGGAGGGGAACTATGGCTACACCTTC.